This T cell receptor beta chain emerged from a study of a mutant IDH1 vaccine in newly diagnosed glioma (dated by TCRdb to the early 2020s). For the study in its entirety: Of the approximately 32 treated patients, about 60% were male and 37.5% were female, and the mean age was 40.4 years. Prior to enrollment, standard therapy consisting of radiotherapy alone, temozolomide alone, or radiochemotherapy with temozolomide had been administered to patients, with the combination being received by most patients. Peripheral blood was drawn at six visits: V03 (baseline), V05, V07, V10, V12 and V13. For exploratory analyses, longitudinal TCRB deep sequencing was carried out in under 30 treated patients wherever samples were available.

What the research found in general, with its limitations: The authors stated that sample limitations prevented analyses of patient blood samples from being reproduced. Pseudoprogression seemed to be unrelated to changes in the top peripheral T cell clonotypes found by TCRB sequencing. Vaccine-induced immune responses across multiple MHC alleles were detected in 90% to 95% of patients. Availability determined which PBMC samples were chosen for TCRB deep sequencing.

This sample's time point label indicates: baseline, week 1 (first vaccination visit). The sample's treatment or condition, from its label and the paper: pre-vaccination baseline after standard-of-care therapy. All donors had newly diagnosed IDH1-mutant astrocytomas of WHO grade 3 or 4 that showed loss of nuclear ATRX. The samples were drawn from NOA16, a multicentre, single-arm, open-label phase I trial in Germany that tested a mutant IDH1 peptide vaccine in humans for the first time. For immunogenicity testing, the blood drawn at visit V03 was used as the baseline sample. Genomic DNA for TCRB sequencing was isolated from EDTA blood with the DNeasy Blood and Tissue Kit. Turning to this clone: Its antigen is currently not known. No quality values exist for individual bases; no much larger clone is one base distant.

Receptor libraries were prepared by the immunoSEQ multiplex PCR assay. The hsTCRB Kit was used according to the manufacturer's protocol to amplify rearranged TCR beta chain sequences. TCRB libraries were sequenced on an Illumina MiSeq. In the paper's pipeline: The kit vendor's proprietary platform handled demultiplexing, trimming and gene mapping. This is the immuneACCESS table as TCRdb keeps it, with only in-frame sequences that have V and J called. A part of the clones is gone; compared with another copy, unresolved V genes explain less than half, and the rest is unexplained. The V and J calls and clone size come from that table; D and trimming were worked out from the DNA. Here the sample has fewer than 45,000 clones; roughly 89% occur a single time. The top ten clonotypes cover 18% of the sample. The sequencing used PBMCs, collected from a glioma patient treated with radiotherapy, temozolomide or both. This receptor was obtained from a man between 18 and 29 years old with glioma.

The encoded CDR3 is CASSHPGRENYGYTF. DNA sequence: TGCGCCAGCAGCCACCCGGGCAGGGAGAACTATGGCTACACCTTC. Recombination joined TRBV4-1 with TRBJ1-2, with a tentative D gene TRBD1 over 5 matching bases. The CDR3 measures 15 amino acids from cysteine to phenylalanine. Kept here is only the CDR3 DNA, which spans 45 bases and is read in frame from base 1. CDR1 and CDR2, looked up from the germline V gene, are MGHRA and YSYEKL. V was cut back by 3 bases and J by 2 bases, leaving a gap of 13 bases between them.